The T cell receptor (beta chain) described here comes from a study of control samples from healthy donors and cancer patients. Some clones are missing from TCRdb's copy, which holds only in-frame ones; the method was immunoSEQ multiplex PCR. In the table there are tens of thousands of clones, around four fifths of which are singletons. V shed 2 bases, J shed 0 bases, and the junction held 6 bases outside the gene matches. The germline gives CDR1 SGHVS, CDR2 FQNEAQ. The CDR3 is 16 amino acids. The sequenced sample was PBMCs. This receptor was obtained from a woman aged 60-75 years with lung cancer. The genes are TRBV7-8 and TRBJ1-1; 7 positions agree with TRBD1. The CDR3 sequence: CASSLPWDSLNTEAFF. The CDR3 coding sequence is TGTGCCAGCAGCTTACCCTGGGACAGCTTGAACACTGAAGCTTTCTTT.